This T cell receptor beta chain was sequenced during a study of T cell repertoires in aging, cancer and after chemotherapy. Turning to the study itself: Six age groups, ranging from 30 or younger to 70 or older, included the donors. About 9.1 million TCR reads were in the whole dataset.

Peripheral blood genomic DNA, not sorted cells or RNA, was the template. This CDR3 spans 15 amino acids. Germline V CDR1 and CDR2: DFQATT, SNEGSKA (reference sequence). Trimming stripped 0 bases from V and 3 bases from J, with 12 bases between. TRB rearrangements spanning V, D and J were amplified using mixed TRB-A/B primers. TCRdb analysed the multiplex PCR reads with MiXCR anew, one entry per CDR3 protein. Among 8,000 to 10,000 distinct CDR3 sequences listed, roughly a quarter were seen once. The receptor was isolated from a human donor in good health. Specimen: blood. This chain uses TRBV20-1 with TRBJ1-3; D gene unclear. CDR3 in amino acids: CSARDLGEGGNTIYF. The CDR3 DNA is TGCAGTGCTAGAGATCTCGGGGAGGGTGGAAACACCATATATTTT.